These 20 T cell receptor beta chains share one sample of origin, sequenced in a study of identical twins (TCRdb year 2016). The library came from 5' RACE. The run used an Illumina HiSeq 2000. The raw public data were reprocessed by TCRdb itself: fastp quality trimming at Q25, MiXCR clonotype calling, in-frame beta chains only. CDR3 protein sequences are deduplicated, and each keeps its most common genes and DNA. In all, the sample holds about 520,000 distinct CDR3 sequences, and approximately 22% of those were seen once. Around 0.9% of the sample comes from the top ten. The data also belong to a second study, concerning T cells expressing NK-cell markers.

The sample comprised CD4+ T cells sorted from blood. These receptors came from a young woman in good health.

V usage is TRBV20-1 and J usage is TRBJ2-1; possibly TRBD2 for D (5 bases). The CDR3 spans 16 residues. The ends were cut back, 3 bases at V and 6 bases at J, with 21 bases in the middle. Germline CDR1 is DFQATT and CDR2 is SNEGSKA (reference sequence). CDR3 DNA sequence: TGCAGTGCTAGGCTGCCTAGGACTCGGGCGTTCAATGAGCAGTTCTTC. It yields the protein CSARLPRTRAFNEQFF.

V and J are TRBV6-1 and TRBJ1-1; TRBD1 matches at 10 bases. Looked up from germline, CDR1 is MNHNS and CDR2 is SASEGT. This CDR3 comprises 15 residues. The V gene end was trimmed by 5 bases and the J gene end by 5 bases; junction bases not matched to a gene: 8. CDR3 loop: CASSPPGQGRTEAFF. CDR3 DNA sequence: TGTGCCAGCAGTCCACCGGGACAGGGGAGGACTGAAGCTTTCTTT.

This clonotype was counted only a few times. The J gene is TRBJ1-2, the V gene TRBV20-1, with D hard to call. The CDR3 is made up of 12 amino acids. The germline V gene encodes CDR1 DFQATT and CDR2 SNEGSKA (reference sequence). Trimming cost V 5 bases and J 2 bases, with 9 bases left between them. CDR3 in DNA: TGCAGTGCTGGCGCCCAGAACTATGGCTACACCTTC. The encoded protein is CSAGAQNYGYTF.

This clonotype has only a few counts. J is TRBJ2-5 and V is TRBV20-1; D not resolved. The CDR3 totals 12 residues. V lost 6 bases and J lost 4, with 12 bases in between. Germline CDR1 reads DFQATT; CDR2 reads SNEGSKA (reference sequence). The CDR3 nucleotides are TGCAGTGCCCCCGGACCGCCAGAGACCCAGTACTTC. Translating it yields CSAPGPPETQYF.

The V call is TRBV15, the J call TRBJ2-5; 12 nucleotides agree with TRBD2. The V gene's germline CDR1 is LNHNV and CDR2 YYDKDF (reference sequence). V gave up 0 bases and J gave up 4 bases; unmatched junction bases: 9. The CDR3 sequence is 18 residues long. CDR3: CATSREQLAGGRGETQYF. The CDR3 DNA reads TGTGCCACCAGCAGAGAACAACTAGCGGGGGGCCGGGGAGAGACCCAGTACTTC.

This clonotype was observed a few times. The chain has TRBV9 and TRBJ2-1; the match to TRBD2 covers 9 bases. V lost 0 bases to trimming and J lost 7 bases; unmatched junction nucleotides: 5. The V gene's germline CDR1 is SGDLS and CDR2 YYNGEE. The CDR3 contains 15 residues. The CDR3 is CASSVVLAGENEQFF. The CDR3 nucleotides read TGTGCCAGCAGCGTAGTATTAGCGGGGGAAAATGAGCAGTTCTTC.

The rearrangement uses TRBV25-1 and TRBJ2-5, with D uncertain. From germline, CDR1 is MGHDK and CDR2 SYGVNS. The CDR3 spans 14 residues. V lost 0 bases and J 3 bases, leaving 8 bases between the germline ends. CDR3 nucleotide sequence: TGTGCCAGCAGTGAATACGGAGTTAAAGAGACCCAGTACTTC. It is translated as CASSEYGVKETQYF.

The chain uses TRBV20-1 and TRBJ2-3; weak D call: TRBD2 (7 bases). The germline V gene has CDR1 DFQATT and CDR2 SNEGSKA (reference sequence). CDR3 size: 15 residues. Trimming pared 7 bases from V and 5 bases from J, leaving 22 bases between. For the CDR3, the DNA is TGCAGTGGCCCTCCGGCGGGGGCACCCGGAGATACGCAGTATTTT. Its protein product is CSGPPAGAPGDTQYF.

The chain combines TRBV7-2 with TRBJ2-1; 10 nucleotides agree with TRBD2. CDR1 is SGHTA and CDR2 is FQGNSA in the germline V gene. This CDR3 comprises 18 residues. The V gene end was trimmed by 2 bases and the J gene end by 2 bases; junction bases not matched to a gene: 9. The DNA of the CDR3 is TGTGCCAGCAGCTTATGGGCTAGCGGGAGCATCACCTACAATGAGCAGTTCTTC. It is translated as CASSLWASGSITYNEQFF.

This clonotype has more than one count but fewer than ten. V is TRBV12-3 or TRBV12-4 and J is TRBJ1-5, with D tentatively TRBD1 (5 bases). V was pared by 4 bases and J by 4 bases, with 14 bases between. This CDR3 spans 15 amino acids. CDR3 loop: CASSWGRASNQPQHF. CDR3 coding DNA: TGTGCCAGCAGTTGGGGCAGGGCCTCTAATCAGCCCCAGCATTTT.

This clonotype was picked up a small number of times. CDR3 sequence (DNA): TGCAGCGTTCTAGCGGGAGGAAGCGAGACCCAGTACTTC. It translates to CSVLAGGSETQYF. The chain carries TRBV29-1 and TRBJ2-5, with 11 bases identical to TRBD2. The germline gives CDR1 SQVTM, CDR2 ANQGSEA. V shed 5 bases, J shed 5 bases, and the junction held 4 bases outside the gene matches. This CDR3 is built from 13 residues.

V and J are TRBV6-6 and TRBJ1-3; 7 positions agree with TRBD1. The germline gives CDR1 MNHNY, CDR2 SVGAGI (reference sequence). CDR3 size: 13 residues. Trimming removed 6 bases from V and 7 bases from J; junction bases left unmatched: 6. CDR3 sequence (DNA): TGTGCCAGCAGGGGACAGCCTAGGAACACCATATATTTT. Translated: CASRGQPRNTIYF.

The rearrangement links TRBV6-1 to TRBJ2-7; 7 positions agree with TRBD2. This CDR3 contains 14 residues. V gave up 8 bases and J gave up 3 bases; unmatched junction bases: 10. Germline V gene sequence: CDR1 MNHNS, CDR2 SASEGT. The CDR3 sequence is CASRDYPNNYEQYF. The CDR3 DNA reads TGTGCCAGCCGGGACTATCCGAATAACTACGAGCAGTACTTC.

The chain recombines TRBV5-1 with TRBJ2-3; TRBD2 aligns across 7 bases. V shed 3 bases, J shed 0 bases, and the junction held 4 bases outside the gene matches. Per the germline V gene, CDR1 is SGHRS and CDR2 is YFSETQ. This CDR3 spans 15 amino acids. CDR3 sequence reads: CASSSLSGSTDTQYF. The CDR3, as DNA: TGCGCCAGCAGCTCCCTTAGCGGGAGCACAGATACGCAGTATTTT. Full variable domain (rest looked up from reference TRBV5-1 and TRBJ2-3): KAGVTQTPRYLIKTRGQQVTLSCSPISGHRSVSWYQQTPGQGLQFLFEYFSETQRNKGNFPGRFSGRQFSNSRSEMNVSTLELGDSALYLCASSSLSGSTDTQYFGPGTRLTVL.

The chain employs TRBV20-1 and TRBJ1-5; the D gene is possibly TRBD1 (5 bases). The V and J ends lost 5 bases and 1 base respectively, with 12 bases between them. This CDR3 is 14 amino acids long. Germline V gene sequence: CDR1 DFQATT, CDR2 SNEGSKA (reference sequence). The CDR3 region has the DNA TGCAGTGCTTTTCAGGGAGGGAGCAATCAGCCCCAGCATTTT. Translated: CSAFQGGSNQPQHF.

This clonotype was recorded a few times. The chain joins TRBV29-1 to TRBJ2-3; TRBD1 agrees at 9 bases. This CDR3 is 16 amino acids long. Trimming cost V 7 bases and J 3 bases; bases outside gene matches: 14. Germline-derived CDR1 and CDR2 are SQVTM and ANQGSEA. The CDR3 sequence is CSAQGAESLGTDTQYF. The CDR3 nucleotides are TGCAGCGCACAGGGGGCTGAGTCCCTCGGGACAGATACGCAGTATTTT.

The chain joins TRBV29-1 to TRBJ2-2, with 7 nucleotides matching TRBD1. Germline values: CDR1 SQVTM, CDR2 ANQGSEA. Trimming took 8 bases from V and 9 from J; bases not matched to a gene: 6. The CDR3 is made up of 11 amino acids. The CDR3 reads CSIIQGRELFF. CDR3 bases: TGCAGCATAATACAGGGGAGGGAGCTGTTTTTT.

The rearrangement uses TRBV4-1 and TRBJ2-3; D might be TRBD1 (7 bases). Looked up from germline, CDR1 is MGHRA and CDR2 is YSYEKL. The CDR3 runs to 21 residues. The V end lost 0 bases, the J end lost 0 bases, and 25 bases lay between the germline ends. The CDR3 region is CASSQDRFRGTAFHSTDTQYF. DNA for the CDR3: TGCGCCAGCAGCCAAGATCGATTTCGCGGGACAGCCTTTCATAGCACAGATACGCAGTATTTT.

In DNA, the CDR3 is TGTGCCAGCAGCTTGACAGGGGTTTACAATGAGCAGTTCTTC. Protein sequence: CASSLTGVYNEQFF. V and J are TRBV7-2 and TRBJ2-1, with 8 positions matching TRBD1. Trimming cost V 3 bases and J 4 bases; bases outside gene matches: 2. The germline gives CDR1 SGHTA, CDR2 FQGNSA. This CDR3 region has 14 residues.

This clonotype was counted between two and nine times. In DNA, the CDR3 is TGTGCCAGCAGCTACAGGGGCGGGGAGCTGTTTTTT. The encoded protein is CASSYRGGELFF. This sequence joins TRBV6-2 or TRBV6-3 and TRBJ2-2, with 7 bases that match TRBD1. Germline assignment: CDR1 MNHEY and CDR2 SVGEGT. The CDR3 totals 12 residues. The V gene end was trimmed by 6 bases and the J gene end by 7 bases; junction bases not matched to a gene: 2.